These 18 T cell receptor beta chains were sequenced from one sample in a study of T cell repertoires in cytomegalovirus infection. TCRdb reanalysed the reads using MiXCR and keeps one entry per CDR3 protein. The profile shows 600,000 to 700,000 distinct CDR3 sequences, roughly 36% of them singletons. These receptors' antigens are unknown. The sample consisted of cultured PBMCs, taken from culture after CMV antigen stimulation. These receptors were taken from a human donor in good health (CMV status not recorded). Some clones in this sample may be carry-over from other donors' samples.

This clonotype was seen a handful of times. The genes are TRBV7-2 and TRBJ2-2, with 12 bases identical to TRBD2. J was trimmed by 7 bases and V by 5 bases; bases with no gene match: 11. The CDR3 length is 17 residues. Germline loops: CDR1 SGHTA, CDR2 FQGNSA. Here the CDR3 reads CASSGRLAGVGGGELFF. The CDR3 coding sequence is TGTGCCAGCAGCGGTCGACTAGCGGGAGTTGGCGGCGGGGAGCTGTTTTTT.

The chain uses TRBV7-6 and TRBJ1-3; no reliable D call. V gave up 1 base and J gave up 2 bases, with 9 bases separating them. CDR1 is SGHVS and CDR2 is FNYEAQ in the germline V gene. CDR3 length: 15 residues. CDR3 in amino acids: CASSLGISTGNTIYF. CDR3 nucleotides: TGTGCCAGCAGCTTAGGTATCTCGACTGGAAACACCATATATTTT.

The V gene is TRBV7-2, the J gene TRBJ2-3; D call uncertain. V was shortened by 5 bases and J by 6 bases, with 12 bases between the two germline ends. This CDR3 comprises 13 residues. In germline, CDR1 is SGHTA, CDR2 FQGNSA. The CDR3 protein is CASSLNTLDTQYF. The CDR3 coding sequence is TGTGCCAGCAGCCTTAATACGTTGGATACGCAGTATTTT.

This clonotype was counted many times. The genes are TRBV7-2 and TRBJ2-5, with TRBD2 matching over 7 bases. V lost 4 bases to trimming and J lost 2 bases; unmatched junction nucleotides: 4. Germline values: CDR1 SGHTA, CDR2 FQGNSA. The CDR3 sequence is 14 residues long. In nucleotides, the CDR3 is TGTGCCAGCAGCTCACCGGGACTACAAGAGACCCAGTACTTC. Translation gives CASSSPGLQETQYF. Full variable domain (outside the CDR3, taken from reference TRBV7-2 and TRBJ2-5): GAGVSQSPSNKVTEKGKDVELRCDPISGHTALYWYRQSLGQGLEFLIYFQGNSAPDKSGLPSDRFSAERTGGSVSTLTIQRTQQEDSAVYLCASSSPGLQETQYFGPGTRLLVL.

This clonotype was observed a handful of times. The chain carries TRBV7-2 and TRBJ1-3; TRBD1 agrees at 7 bases. V was clipped by 5 bases and J by 1 base; unmatched bases: 5. From germline, CDR1 is SGHTA and CDR2 FQGNSA. The CDR3 spans 15 residues. CDR3: CASSPQGVSGNTIYF. The CDR3 nucleotides are TGTGCCAGCAGCCCCCAGGGGGTGTCTGGAAACACCATATATTTT.

This chain links TRBV12-3 or TRBV12-4 with TRBJ1-3, with D possibly being TRBD1 (6 bases). This CDR3 region has 14 residues. In DNA, the CDR3 is TGTGCTGGGGGGCAGGTAGCCTCTGGAAACACCATATATTTT. It specifies CAGGQVASGNTIYF.

This sequence joins TRBV6-6 and TRBJ2-7, with 7 bases fitting TRBD1. This CDR3 spans 13 amino acids. V lost 6 bases, J lost 5 bases, and 7 bases stayed unmatched. The germline V gene has CDR1 MNHNY and CDR2 SVGAGI (reference sequence). In DNA, the CDR3 is TGTGCCAGCAGCCCTCCCGGGACAGACGAGCAGTACTTC. Translation: CASSPPGTDEQYF.

This clonotype was counted a few times. The J gene is TRBJ2-7, the V gene TRBV9, with no clear D. Germline V CDR1 and CDR2: SGDLS, YYNGEE. The V end lost 0 bases, the J end lost 7 bases, and 14 bases lay between the germline ends. The CDR3 runs to 14 residues. The chain's CDR3 is CASSVAPTQSEQYF. The CDR3 DNA reads as TGTGCCAGCAGCGTAGCCCCCACCCAGAGTGAGCAGTACTTC.

V is TRBV27 and J is TRBJ1-6, with D tentatively TRBD1 (6 bases). Germline V gene data show CDR1 as MNHEY and CDR2 as SMNVEV (reference sequence). This CDR3 is built from 18 residues. V lost 5 bases and J 7 bases, leaving 24 bases between the germline ends. The CDR3 is CASSPIGVPGAQNSPLHF. CDR3 bases: TGTGCCAGCAGTCCCATAGGGGTGCCGGGGGCCCAGAATTCACCCCTCCACTTT.

This rearrangement joins TRBV10-3 to TRBJ1-2; D call uncertain. This CDR3 is built from 13 residues. V lost 4 bases, J lost 8 bases, and 14 bases lay in between. Germline CDR1 reads ENHRY; CDR2 reads SYGVKD. DNA for the CDR3: TGTGCCATCAGTGGCACTTTGGACGGGGGCTACACCTTC. This gives the protein CAISGTLDGGYTF.

This clonotype was seen many times. The chain employs TRBV19 and TRBJ1-1, with 7 bases lining up with TRBD1. CDR3 size: 11 residues. Germline V lookup: CDR1 LNHDA, CDR2 SQIVND (reference sequence). Trimming removed 5 bases from V and 8 bases from J; junction bases left unmatched: 2. For the CDR3, the DNA is TGTGCCAGTAGTTTGGACAGGGAAGCTTTCTTT. Translating it yields CASSLDREAFF.

At least ten counts were recorded for this clonotype. The chain combines TRBV7-2 with TRBJ2-5, with 8 bases matching TRBD2. There are 15 residues in the CDR3. The germline gives CDR1 SGHTA, CDR2 FQGNSA. V gave up 4 bases and J gave up 5 bases; unmatched junction bases: 9. CDR3 amino acids: CASSYQRGPGETQYF. The DNA of the CDR3 is TGTGCCAGCAGCTACCAGCGGGGGCCGGGGGAGACCCAGTACTTC.

At least ten counts were recorded for this clonotype. The chain links TRBV7-2 to TRBJ2-3; D possibly matches TRBD1 or TRBD2 (5 bases each). V was clipped by 5 bases and J by 0 bases, with 33 bases between them. The CDR3 totals 22 residues. The V gene's germline CDR1 is SGHTA and CDR2 FQGNSA. The CDR3: CASSLFSLVFSGWTTSTDTQYF. CDR3 in DNA: TGTGCCAGCAGCCTTTTTTCACTAGTGTTTTCAGGGTGGACCACTAGCACAGATACGCAGTATTTT.

This sequence joins TRBV12-3 or TRBV12-4 and TRBJ1-2, with D unclear. Trimming cost V 6 bases and J 1 base, with 15 bases left between them. This CDR3 contains 15 residues. CDR3 in amino acids: CASSRGQVFNYGYTF. CDR3 DNA sequence: TGTGCCAGCAGCCGAGGTCAGGTTTTTAACTATGGCTACACCTTC.

This chain connects TRBV5-4 to TRBJ1-1, with D unresolved. Trimming removed 4 bases at V and 2 bases at J, with 18 bases between. Germline CDR1 reads SGHNT; CDR2 reads YYREEE (reference sequence). The CDR3 has 16 amino acids. DNA of the CDR3: TGTGCCAGCAGCCTTTGGGCCCGGGCATATAACACTGAAGCTTTCTTT. Amino acids: CASSLWARAYNTEAFF. Full variable domain (remainder filled in from reference TRBV5-4 and TRBJ1-1): ETGVTQSPTHLIKTRGQQVTLRCSSQSGHNTVSWYQQALGQGPQFIFQYYREEENGRGNFPPRFSGLQFPNYSSELNVNALELDDSALYLCASSLWARAYNTEAFFGQGTRLTVV.

This clonotype was recorded many times. This rearrangement joins TRBV7-2 to TRBJ1-3; D might be TRBD1 (5 bases). Germline loops: CDR1 SGHTA, CDR2 FQGNSA. The ends were cut back, 2 bases at V and 2 bases at J, with 16 bases in the middle. This CDR3 contains 17 residues. CDR3 DNA sequence: TGTGCCAGCAGCTTATCACCGGGACGGGTAGCTGGAAACACCATATATTTT. Residues: CASSLSPGRVAGNTIYF.

This clonotype has only a few counts. The J gene is TRBJ2-3, the V gene TRBV19; perhaps TRBD2 as D (5 bases). Germline V gene lookup returns CDR1 LNHDA and CDR2 SQIVND (reference sequence). V lost 4 bases and J 0 bases, leaving 14 bases between the germline ends. The CDR3 is 16 residues long. CDR3 protein: CASSNGVYSSTDTQYF. Written as DNA, the CDR3 is TGTGCCAGTAGTAACGGGGTTTACTCTAGCACAGATACGCAGTATTTT.

This clonotype was recorded only once. The chain couples TRBV4-1 to TRBJ2-7; TRBD1 is a possible D gene (5 bases). The CDR3 is made up of 16 amino acids. Germline loops: CDR1 MGHRA, CDR2 YSYEKL. Trimming stripped 0 bases from V and 2 bases from J, with 14 bases between. CDR3 sequence: CASSQEVTVGPYEQYF. The DNA for the CDR3 is TGCGCCAGCAGCCAAGAGGTGACAGTGGGGCCCTACGAGCAGTACTTC.